The 19 T cell receptor beta chains below were found in one sample sequenced in a study of beta chain features in type 1 diabetes. General observations from the study: Type 1 diabetes patients had TCRB CDR3s that were shorter (moderately but significantly so) in all four CD4+ subsets.

Expressed TCRB transcripts were sequenced, since all the RNA that had been isolated was reverse transcribed. TCRdb keeps only in-frame clones here, not all; method: immunoSEQ multiplex PCR. The sample carries around 260,000 clones, 24% recorded once. These receptors lack a known antigen. Specimen: naive CD4+ T cells from blood. The receptors here all came from a woman aged 25 to 39 with type 1 diabetes.

The chain combines TRBV4-2 with TRBJ2-6; perhaps TRBD2 as D (6 bases). V was pared by 1 base and J by 4 bases, with 11 bases between. The CDR3 covers 16 residues. CDR1 and CDR2 (germline): LGHNA, YNFKEQ. In DNA form, the CDR3 reads TGTGCCAGCAGCCAAGTGGGGGGAGAAGGGGCCAACGTCCTGACTTTC. This sequence encodes CASSQVGGEGANVLTF.

This clone occurred a few times. The chain links TRBV28 to TRBJ2-1; 7 nucleotides match TRBD2. Per the germline V gene, CDR1 is MDHEN and CDR2 is SYDVKM. The CDR3 is made up of 18 amino acids. V was pared by 7 bases and J by 6 bases, with 21 bases of the junction left unmatched. The CDR3 DNA sequence: TGTGCCAGCACTCTGTTCTTCGGCGGTAGCGGGCTTCTCAATGAGCAGTTCTTC. Encoded protein: CASTLFFGGSGLLNEQFF.

This chain joins TRBV11-3 and TRBJ1-2; no clear D gene. The germline CDR1 and CDR2 sequences are SGHNT and YENEEA. The CDR3 loop spans 12 amino acids. The V end was cut by 5 bases, the J end by 4 bases, with 8 bases between. The CDR3 sequence: CASSRGIYGYTF. CDR3 bases: TGTGCCAGCAGCCGGGGAATCTATGGCTACACCTTC.

CDR3 sequence (DNA): TGTGCCAGCAGCATGTACAATGAGCAGTTCTTC. Amino acid sequence: CASSMYNEQFF. The rearrangement links TRBV27 to TRBJ2-1; D remains unclear. This CDR3 is 11 amino acids long. V lost 6 bases to trimming and J lost 4 bases, with 4 bases between them. Germline-derived CDR1 and CDR2 are MNHEY and SMNVEV (reference sequence).

The CDR3 coding sequence is TGTGCCTGGATCGCTCGAGTCCAAGAGACCCAGTACTTC. It is translated as CAWIARVQETQYF. The chain has TRBV30 and TRBJ2-5; D gene uncertain. The germline CDR1 and CDR2 sequences are GTSNPN and SVGIG (reference sequence). V shed 4 bases and J shed 1 base, with 10 bases lying between them. The CDR3 runs to 13 residues.

This clone was picked up a small number of times. V is TRBV4-1 and J is TRBJ2-7; weak D call: TRBD2 (5 bases). The CDR3 loop spans 17 amino acids. The germline CDR1 and CDR2 sequences are MGHRA and YSYEKL. Trimming pared 1 base from V and 0 bases from J, leaving 16 bases between. The CDR3, as DNA: TGCGCCAGCAGCCAAGGAAGGCTAGCACTGAGCTCCTACGAGCAGTACTTC. It codes for CASSQGRLALSSYEQYF.

This clone was counted only a few times. The CDR3 spells CASSQWYSNYGYTF. The DNA for the CDR3 is TGCGCCAGCAGCCAATGGTACAGTAACTATGGCTACACCTTC. The chain links TRBV4-1 to TRBJ1-2; D is ambiguous. Trimming stripped 2 bases from V and 1 base from J, with 8 bases between. CDR1 MGHRA and CDR2 YSYEKL come from the germline V gene. The CDR3 length is 14 residues.

The J gene is TRBJ1-2, the V gene TRBV6-5, with D possibly TRBD1 on 6 matching bases. Germline V CDR1 and CDR2: MNHEY, SVGAGI. Trimming stripped 2 bases from V and 5 bases from J, with 12 bases between. This CDR3 has 14 residues. The CDR3 DNA reads TGTGCCAGCAGTTACCGTAGGACAGCATATGGCTACACCTTC. The encoded protein is CASSYRRTAYGYTF.

The sample holds a few counts of this clone. The J gene is TRBJ1-3, the V gene TRBV4-1, with a possible D match to TRBD1 (6 bases). Germline lookup yields CDR1 MGHRA and CDR2 YSYEKL. V gave up 0 bases and J gave up 4 bases, with 10 bases separating them. The CDR3 covers 15 residues. The CDR3: CASSQDEGVGNTIYF. CDR3 DNA: TGCGCCAGCAGCCAAGACGAGGGGGTCGGAAACACCATATATTTT.

The chain links TRBV6-6 to TRBJ2-3; D might be TRBD2 (7 bases). Germline loops: CDR1 MNHNY, CDR2 SVGAGI (reference sequence). V lost 8 bases and J lost 3, with 12 bases in between. The CDR3 is 13 residues long. The CDR3 reads CASAGRGTDTQYF. In DNA, the CDR3 is TGTGCCAGCGCGGGGAGGGGGACAGATACGCAGTATTTT.

The chain joins TRBV9 to TRBJ1-2, with TRBD1 identical over 8 bases. Germline assignment: CDR1 SGDLS and CDR2 YYNGEE. J gave up 4 bases and V 0 bases, and 2 bases lay outside the gene matches. CDR3 length: 14 residues. The DNA for the CDR3 is TGTGCCAGCAGCGTAGGTGGGACAGGCTATGGCTACACCTTC. This translates into CASSVGGTGYGYTF.

V gene TRBV29-1 combines with J gene TRBJ2-7; possibly TRBD1 for D (5 bases). Between the trimmed V and J ends, which lost 4 bases and 1 base, there was a span of 14 bases. CDR1 and CDR2 from the germline V gene are SQVTM and ANQGSEA. The CDR3 is made up of 14 amino acids. Here the CDR3 DNA reads TGCAGCGTTGTAGTCGGCAGGGTGTCCTACGAGCAGTACTTC. Its protein product is CSVVVGRVSYEQYF.

This clone was observed a handful of times. V usage is TRBV5-1 and J usage is TRBJ2-3, with a possible D match to TRBD2 (6 bases). V lost 1 base and J lost 1, with 16 bases in between. In germline, CDR1 is SGHRS, CDR2 YFSETQ. The CDR3 loop spans 17 amino acids. The CDR3 sequence is CASSLSYGGAGTDTQYF. CDR3 DNA sequence: TGCGCCAGCAGCTTGTCCTACGGGGGAGCTGGCACAGATACGCAGTATTTT. Combining the CDR3 with reference TRBV5-1 and TRBJ2-3 gives the whole variable domain KAGVTQTPRYLIKTRGQQVTLSCSPISGHRSVSWYQQTPGQGLQFLFEYFSETQRNKGNFPGRFSGRQFSNSRSEMNVSTLELGDSALYLCASSLSYGGAGTDTQYFGPGTRLTVL.

Notes on this clone: Other DNA sequences within the sample encode an identical CDR3. V and J are TRBV7-3 and TRBJ1-5; TRBD1 might be the D (5 bases). This CDR3 has 13 residues. The germline V gene has CDR1 SGHTA and CDR2 FQGTGA. V was clipped by 0 bases and J by 5 bases, with 5 bases between them. The CDR3 protein is CASSLTGDQPQHF. DNA of the CDR3: TGTGCCAGCAGCTTAACAGGGGATCAGCCCCAGCATTTT.

This chain uses TRBV5-1 with TRBJ2-5; D call uncertain. Germline CDR1 and CDR2: SGHRS and YFSETQ. V was clipped by 1 base and J by 4 bases, with 5 bases between them. CDR3 length equals 12 residues. CDR3: CASSLSLETQYF. The CDR3 DNA reads as TGCGCCAGCAGCTTGTCATTAGAGACCCAGTACTTC.

The chain is built from TRBV4-2 and TRBJ2-7; 7 bases agree with TRBD2. CDR1 LGHNA and CDR2 YNFKEQ come from the germline V gene. V gave up 1 base and J gave up 4 bases; unmatched junction bases: 10. This CDR3 comprises 16 residues. CDR3 sequence: CASSQVITSVEYEQYF. The CDR3 nucleotides read TGTGCCAGCAGCCAAGTTATCACTAGCGTAGAGTACGAGCAGTACTTC.

This clone has more than one count but fewer than ten. The chain couples TRBV5-1 to TRBJ1-1, with D possibly being TRBD1 (5 bases). CDR1 SGHRS and CDR2 YFSETQ come from the germline V gene. The length of the CDR3 is 14 residues. V was shortened by 0 bases and J by 2 bases, with 8 bases between the two germline ends. The CDR3 is CASSLGDRNTEAFF. The CDR3 nucleotides are TGCGCCAGCAGCTTGGGAGACAGAAACACTGAAGCTTTCTTT.

This clone was seen a handful of times. The V and J genes are TRBV7-2 and TRBJ1-5; D gene uncertain. The CDR3 extends over 15 amino acids. Germline V lookup: CDR1 SGHTA, CDR2 FQGNSA. V lost 2 bases and J lost 2, with 10 bases in between. The CDR3 loop reads CASSLRPVGNQPQHF. In nucleotides, the CDR3 is TGTGCCAGCAGCTTACGTCCAGTCGGCAATCAGCCCCAGCATTTT.

There are a few counts of this clone. CDR3 protein: CASSGENTGELFF. The CDR3 DNA reads as TGTGCCAGCAGCGGGGAAAACACCGGGGAGCTGTTTTTT. The chain couples TRBV6-1 to TRBJ2-2, with a weak D call TRBD2 (5 bases). The germline V gene has CDR1 MNHNS and CDR2 SASEGT. Trimming left V 6 bases short and J 2 bases short, with 7 bases between. The CDR3 loop spans 13 amino acids.